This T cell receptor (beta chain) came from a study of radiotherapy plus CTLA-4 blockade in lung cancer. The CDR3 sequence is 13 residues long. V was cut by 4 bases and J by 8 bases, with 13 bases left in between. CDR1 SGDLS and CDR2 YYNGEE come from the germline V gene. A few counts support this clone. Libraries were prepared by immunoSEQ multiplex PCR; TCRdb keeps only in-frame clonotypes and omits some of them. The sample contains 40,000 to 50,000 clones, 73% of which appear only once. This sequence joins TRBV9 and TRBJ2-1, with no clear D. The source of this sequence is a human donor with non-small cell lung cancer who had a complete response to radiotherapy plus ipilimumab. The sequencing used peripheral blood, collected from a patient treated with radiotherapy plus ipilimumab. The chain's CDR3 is CASSLQGRDEQFF. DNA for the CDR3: TGTGCCAGCAGCCTCCAAGGCCGGGATGAGCAGTTCTTC.